Given below is one T cell receptor beta chain in context. This sample is part of a study of shared clonotypes between healthy human individuals. On the study more broadly: Three CD4 naive, three CD4 memory, two CD8 naive and one CD8 memory plate were used per donor.

Deletions cut 1 base from V and 0 bases from J, with 6 bases between. CDR1 MGHDK and CDR2 SYGVNS come from the germline V gene. The CDR3 totals 14 residues. Clones were read by immunoSEQ multiplex PCR, and TCRdb kept only the in-frame ones, dropping some. The sample yields roughly 1,500,000 clones, 95% to 99% seen once. The sample taken for sequencing was naive CD4+ T cells sorted from blood. As for subset: CD45RA+ positively selected. The V and J genes are TRBV25-1 and TRBJ1-1; no reliable D call. This clonotype originated in a man younger than 40 in good health. The CDR3 region has the DNA TGTGCCAGCAGTGAATTCGGAGTGAACACTGAAGCTTTCTTT. As protein: CASSEFGVNTEAFF.